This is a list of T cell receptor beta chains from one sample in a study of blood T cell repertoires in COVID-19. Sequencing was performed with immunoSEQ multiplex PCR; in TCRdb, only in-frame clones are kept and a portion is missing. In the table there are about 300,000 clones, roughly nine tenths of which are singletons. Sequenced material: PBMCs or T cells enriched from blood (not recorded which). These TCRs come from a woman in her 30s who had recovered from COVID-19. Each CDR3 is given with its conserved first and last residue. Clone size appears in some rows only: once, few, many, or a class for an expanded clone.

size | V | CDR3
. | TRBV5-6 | CASSSPPVQGQGTRALFF
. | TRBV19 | CASSIRTGTWSGELFF
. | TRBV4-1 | CASSHAGTGGTDTQYF
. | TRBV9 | CASSVGDRSSYNSPLHF
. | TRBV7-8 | CASSFALGDTDTQYF
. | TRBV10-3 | CAIRAGGTSTDTQYF
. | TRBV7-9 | CASSNSGGAADTQYF
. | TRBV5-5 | CASSLGLSNYGYTF
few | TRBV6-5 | CASSYLQGGNYGYTF
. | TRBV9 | CASSVDPGGQKLFF
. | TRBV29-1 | CSVRSLLETQYF
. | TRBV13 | CASSDPGTTGDGNTIYF
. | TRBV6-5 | CASSPGTGESDTF
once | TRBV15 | CATSRVTGEAFF
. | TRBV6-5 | CASSYGQFGSPLHF
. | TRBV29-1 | CSVVGTGTEKLFF
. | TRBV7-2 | CASSFQGRGNQPQHF
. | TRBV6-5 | CASQTGTGDTGELFF
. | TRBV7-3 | CASSYRGGEAFF
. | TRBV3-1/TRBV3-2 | CASSQEWGQGGNTIYF
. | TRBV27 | CASSFHNQPQHF
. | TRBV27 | CASSTGGRYQPQHF
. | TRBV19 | CASSSTGGLGNQPQHF
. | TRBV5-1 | CASSWQGQNTEAFF
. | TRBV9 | CASSVARQNTEAFF
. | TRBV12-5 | CASKPGQYYGYTF
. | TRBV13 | CASSPRDTHDGYTF
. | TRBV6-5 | CASSYGTGSTEAFF
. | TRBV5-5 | CASSSEDRGGGQPQHF
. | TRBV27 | CASSPAGGDNQPQHF
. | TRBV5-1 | CASSLGASNTEAFF
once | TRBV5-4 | CASSYGGLAGPNTGELFF
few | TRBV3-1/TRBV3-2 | CASSRGQGEQYF
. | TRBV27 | CASSYTVDSTEAFF
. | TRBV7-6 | CASSPRSSGYNEQFF
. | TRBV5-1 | CASSLVGGSTEAFF
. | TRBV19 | CASKGLGTINQPQHF
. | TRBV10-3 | CAISPTGRRETQYF
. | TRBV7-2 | CASSPGGGGADTQYF
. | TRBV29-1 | CSATGALYGYTF
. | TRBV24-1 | CATSDSTSGGSYNEQFF
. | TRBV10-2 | CASSESLAGGYEQFF
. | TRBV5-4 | CASRPGDRSYGYTF
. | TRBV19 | CASSISDNQNTEAFF
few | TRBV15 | CATRAQGAAEAFF
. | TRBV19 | CASSIATGTGKNLVMQFF
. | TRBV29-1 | CSVRYPPPDTQYF
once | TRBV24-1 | CATSDRTGGYTF
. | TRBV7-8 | CASRQTPGPTYSGNTIYF
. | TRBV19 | CASSGGSRPQETQYF
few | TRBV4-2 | CASSREGSTEAFF
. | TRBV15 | CATSRGQVLSYEQYF